This TCR beta chain came from a study of blood T cell repertoires in COVID-19. Study-wide background: Acute and convalescent COVID-19 specimens originated in the United States, Italy and Spain. The cDNA or gDNA used as material had been derived from T cells, B-cell-depleted T cells, or PBMCs.

Original methodology: The assay estimated nucleated cells by amplifying reference gene primers. Using immunoSEQ multiplex PCR, the repertoire was profiled, and TCRdb retains in-frame clones only, with some absent. V and J calls and clone size are copied from that table; D and trimming were computed from the DNA. In the table there are roughly 290,000 clones, over 75% of which are singletons. The germline V and J ends were trimmed by 0 bases and 4 bases, with 13 bases remaining between them. CDR1 is SEHNR and CDR2 is FQNEAQ in the germline V gene (reference sequence). The CDR3 has 16 amino acids. This chain joins TRBV7-9 and TRBJ1-3, with unresolved D. What was sequenced was peripheral blood. The receptor was derived from a woman in her forties or fifties who had recovered from COVID-19. The CDR3 nucleotides read TGTGCCAGCAGCTTAGCCCCACTCGGAGTCGGAAACACCATATATTTT. This codes for CASSLAPLGVGNTIYF.